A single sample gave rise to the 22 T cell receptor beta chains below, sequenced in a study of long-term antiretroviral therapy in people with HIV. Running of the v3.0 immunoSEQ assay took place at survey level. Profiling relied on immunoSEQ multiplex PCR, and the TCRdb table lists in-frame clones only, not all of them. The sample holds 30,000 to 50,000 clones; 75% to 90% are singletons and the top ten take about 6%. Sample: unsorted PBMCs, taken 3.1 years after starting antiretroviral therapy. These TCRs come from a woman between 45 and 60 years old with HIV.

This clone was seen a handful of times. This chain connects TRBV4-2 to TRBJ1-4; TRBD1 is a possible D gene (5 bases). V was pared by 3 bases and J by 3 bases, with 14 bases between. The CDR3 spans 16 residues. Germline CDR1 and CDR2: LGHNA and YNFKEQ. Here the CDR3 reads CASSHLNRGSNEKLFF. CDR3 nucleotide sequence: TGTGCCAGCAGCCATCTGAATCGGGGCTCTAATGAAAAACTGTTTTTT.

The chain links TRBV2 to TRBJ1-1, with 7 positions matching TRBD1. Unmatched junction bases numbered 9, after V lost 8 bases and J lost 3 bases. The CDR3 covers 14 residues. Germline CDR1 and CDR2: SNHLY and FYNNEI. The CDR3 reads CASGLLQGYTEAFF. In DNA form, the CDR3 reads TGTGCCAGCGGATTGTTACAGGGGTACACTGAAGCTTTCTTT. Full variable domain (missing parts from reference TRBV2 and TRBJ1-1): EPEVTQTPSHQVTQMGQEVILRCVPISNHLYFYWYRQILGQKVEFLVSFYNNEISEKSEIFDDQFSVERPDGSNFTLKIRSTKLEDSAMYFCASGLLQGYTEAFFGQGTRLTVV.

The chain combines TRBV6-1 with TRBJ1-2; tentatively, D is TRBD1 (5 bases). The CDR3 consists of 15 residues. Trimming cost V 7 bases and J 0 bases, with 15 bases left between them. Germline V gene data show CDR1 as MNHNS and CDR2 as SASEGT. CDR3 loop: CASTGDGMSNYGYTF. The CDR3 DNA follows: TGTGCCAGCACCGGGGACGGGATGTCTAACTATGGCTACACCTTC.

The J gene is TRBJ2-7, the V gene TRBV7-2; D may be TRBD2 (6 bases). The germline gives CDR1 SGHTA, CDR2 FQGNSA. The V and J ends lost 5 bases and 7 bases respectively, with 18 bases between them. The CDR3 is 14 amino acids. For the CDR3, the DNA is TGTGCCAGCAGCATATCGCGGGGCAAGCGGGAGCAGTACTTC. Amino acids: CASSISRGKREQYF.

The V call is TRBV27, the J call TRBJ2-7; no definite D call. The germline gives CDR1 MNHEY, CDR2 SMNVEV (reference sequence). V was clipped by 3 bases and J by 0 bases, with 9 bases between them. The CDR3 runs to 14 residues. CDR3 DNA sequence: TGTGCCAGCAGTTTTAGACACCCCTCCTACGAGCAGTACTTC. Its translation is CASSFRHPSYEQYF.

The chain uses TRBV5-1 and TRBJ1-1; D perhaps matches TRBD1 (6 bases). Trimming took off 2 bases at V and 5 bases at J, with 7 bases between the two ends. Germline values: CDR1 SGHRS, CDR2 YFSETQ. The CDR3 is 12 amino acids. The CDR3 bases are TGCGCCAGCAGCTTTCAGGGGACTGAAGCTTTCTTT. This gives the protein CASSFQGTEAFF.

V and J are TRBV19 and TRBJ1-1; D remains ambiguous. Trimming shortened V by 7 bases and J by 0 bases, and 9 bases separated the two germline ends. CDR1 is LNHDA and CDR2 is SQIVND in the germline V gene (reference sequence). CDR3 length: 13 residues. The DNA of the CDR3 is TGTGCCAGTATGCGTTCCGTGAACACTGAAGCTTTCTTT. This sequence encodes CASMRSVNTEAFF.

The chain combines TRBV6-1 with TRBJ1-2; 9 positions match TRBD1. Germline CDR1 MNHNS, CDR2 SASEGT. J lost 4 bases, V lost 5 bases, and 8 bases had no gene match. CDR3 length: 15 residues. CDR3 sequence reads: CASSMPGQGFYGYTF. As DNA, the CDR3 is TGTGCCAGCAGTATGCCTGGACAGGGGTTCTATGGCTACACCTTC.

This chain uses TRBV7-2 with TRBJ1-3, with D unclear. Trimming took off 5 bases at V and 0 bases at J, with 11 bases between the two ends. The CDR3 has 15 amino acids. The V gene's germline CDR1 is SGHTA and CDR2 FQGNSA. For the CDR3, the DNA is TGTGCCAGCAGCCTCGTAACGGGCTCTGGAAACACCATATATTTT. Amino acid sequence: CASSLVTGSGNTIYF.

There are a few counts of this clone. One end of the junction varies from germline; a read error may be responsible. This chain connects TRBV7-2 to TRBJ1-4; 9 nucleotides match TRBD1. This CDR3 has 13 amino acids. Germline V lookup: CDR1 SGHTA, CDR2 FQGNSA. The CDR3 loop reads CASSLSWGQGVIF. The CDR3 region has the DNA TGTGCCAGCAGCTTAAGCTGGGGACAGGGAGTGATTTTT.

The CDR3 reads CASSLGTGDYGYTF. The CDR3 region has the DNA TGTGCCAGCAGCTTAGGGACAGGGGACTATGGCTACACCTTC. The rearrangement uses TRBV7-2 and TRBJ1-2, with 9 bases identical to TRBD1. This CDR3 is 14 amino acids long. Germline assignment: CDR1 SGHTA and CDR2 FQGNSA. Trimming removed 1 base from V and 3 bases from J; junction bases left unmatched: 0.

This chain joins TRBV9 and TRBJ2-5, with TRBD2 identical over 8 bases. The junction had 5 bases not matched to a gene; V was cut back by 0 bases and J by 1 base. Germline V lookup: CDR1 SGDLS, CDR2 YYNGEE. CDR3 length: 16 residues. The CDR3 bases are TGTGCCAGCAGCGTAGGTGCGGGGGGACTCCAAGAGACCCAGTACTTC. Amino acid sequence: CASSVGAGGLQETQYF.

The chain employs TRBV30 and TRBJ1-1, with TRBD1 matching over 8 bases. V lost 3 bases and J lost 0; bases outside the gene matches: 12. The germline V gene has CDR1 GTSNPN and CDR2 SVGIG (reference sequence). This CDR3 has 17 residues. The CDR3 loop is CAWRTGTGPLLNTEAFF. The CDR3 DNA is TGTGCCTGGAGGACCGGGACAGGTCCTTTATTGAACACTGAAGCTTTCTTT.

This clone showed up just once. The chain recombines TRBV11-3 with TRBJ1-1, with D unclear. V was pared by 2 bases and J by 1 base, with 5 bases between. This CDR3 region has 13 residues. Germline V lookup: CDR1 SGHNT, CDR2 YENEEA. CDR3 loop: CASSLQENTEAFF. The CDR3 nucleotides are TGTGCCAGCAGCTTACAGGAGAACACTGAAGCTTTCTTT.

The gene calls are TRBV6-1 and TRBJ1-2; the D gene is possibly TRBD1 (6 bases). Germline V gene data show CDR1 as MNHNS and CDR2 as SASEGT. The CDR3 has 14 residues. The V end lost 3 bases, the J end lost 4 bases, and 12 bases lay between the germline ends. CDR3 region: CASSEGGLGYGYTF. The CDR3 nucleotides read TGTGCCAGCAGTGAGGGGGGGCTCGGCTATGGCTACACCTTC.

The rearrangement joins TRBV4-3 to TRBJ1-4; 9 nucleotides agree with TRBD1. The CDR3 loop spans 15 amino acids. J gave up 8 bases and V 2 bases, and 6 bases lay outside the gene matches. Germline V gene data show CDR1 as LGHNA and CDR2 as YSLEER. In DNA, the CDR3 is TGCGCCAGCAGCCAAATGGACAGGGGAAAAGAAAAACTGTTTTTT. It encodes CASSQMDRGKEKLFF.

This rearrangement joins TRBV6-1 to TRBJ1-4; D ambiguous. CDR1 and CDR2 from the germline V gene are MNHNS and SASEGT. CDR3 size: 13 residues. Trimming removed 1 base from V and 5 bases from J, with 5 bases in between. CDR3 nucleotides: TGTGCCAGCAGTGAAGGGCGGAATGAAAAACTGTTTTTT. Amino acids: CASSEGRNEKLFF.

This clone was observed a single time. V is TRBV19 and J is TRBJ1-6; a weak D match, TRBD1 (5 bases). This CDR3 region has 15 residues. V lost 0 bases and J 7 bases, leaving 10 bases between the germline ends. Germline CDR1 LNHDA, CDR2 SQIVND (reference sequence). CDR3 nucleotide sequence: TGTGCCAGTAGTATAGAGGGCAGGGAAAATTCACCCCTCCACTTT. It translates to CASSIEGRENSPLHF.

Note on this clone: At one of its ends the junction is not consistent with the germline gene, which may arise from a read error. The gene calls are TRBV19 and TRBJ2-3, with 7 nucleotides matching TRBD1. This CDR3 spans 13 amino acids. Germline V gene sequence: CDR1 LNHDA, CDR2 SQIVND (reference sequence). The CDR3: CASSTQRDSSVVF. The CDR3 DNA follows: TGTGCCAGTAGTACCCAACGGGACAGTTCGGTGGTTTTT.

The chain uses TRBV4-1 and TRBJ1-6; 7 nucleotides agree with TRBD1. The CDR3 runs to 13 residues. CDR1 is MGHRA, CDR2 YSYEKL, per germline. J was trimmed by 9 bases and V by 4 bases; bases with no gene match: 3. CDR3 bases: TGCGCCAGCAGCCGGACAGGTCCTTCACCCCTCCACTTT. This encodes CASSRTGPSPLHF.

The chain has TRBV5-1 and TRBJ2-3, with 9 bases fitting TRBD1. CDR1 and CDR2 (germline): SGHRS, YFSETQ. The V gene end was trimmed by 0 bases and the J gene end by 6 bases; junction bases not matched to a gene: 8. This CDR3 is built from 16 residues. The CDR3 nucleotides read TGCGCCAGCAGCTTGGTTACGGGACAGGGTGCCGATACGCAGTATTTT. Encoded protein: CASSLVTGQGADTQYF.

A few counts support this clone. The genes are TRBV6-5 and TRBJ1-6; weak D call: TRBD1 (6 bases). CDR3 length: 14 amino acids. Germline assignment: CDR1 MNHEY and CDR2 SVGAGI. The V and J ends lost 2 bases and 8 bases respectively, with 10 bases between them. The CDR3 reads CASSYGGPDSPLHF. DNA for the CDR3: TGTGCCAGCAGTTACGGGGGGCCGGATTCACCCCTCCACTTT.